The 29 T cell receptor beta chains listed next were all sequenced from one sample in a study of CD8 T cells in Susac syndrome. After extraction with the RNeasy kit, about 0.5 to 1 ug of the RNA was reverse transcribed using random hexamers. TCRdb re-derived calls from the immunoSEQ multiplex PCR reads in MiXCR, one entry per CDR3 protein. Of roughly 140,000 distinct CDR3 sequences listed, roughly 94% were seen once; the top ten hold 0.27%. Sequencing was performed on CD8+ T cells from PBMCs. These TCRs come from a human donor in good health.

This clonotype was observed a few times. CDR3 loop: CASSLSQYNEQFF. The DNA for the CDR3 is TGTGCCAGCAGTTTGAGCCAGTACAATGAGCAGTTCTTC. This sequence joins TRBV12-3 or TRBV12-4 and TRBJ2-1; D not certain. Trimming removed 3 bases at V and 4 bases at J, with 7 bases between. The CDR3 runs 13 residues.

V and J are TRBV9 and TRBJ2-1; 13 bases are shared with TRBD2. The CDR3 length is 15 residues. V lost 3 bases to trimming and J lost 4 bases; unmatched junction nucleotides: 1. The germline gives CDR1 SGDLS, CDR2 YYNGEE. The CDR3 is CASSGLAGGYNEQFF. The CDR3 DNA follows: TGTGCCAGCAGCGGACTAGCGGGAGGTTACAATGAGCAGTTCTTC.

The chain is built from TRBV29-1 and TRBJ1-2; D might be TRBD1 (5 bases). V lost 0 bases to trimming and J lost 0 bases, with 17 bases between them. Germline CDR1 and CDR2: SQVTM and ANQGSEA. The CDR3 consists of 17 residues. CDR3 DNA: TGCAGCGTTGAAGATTCTCCAGGGAAGTTAGCTAACTATGGCTACACCTTC. It specifies CSVEDSPGKLANYGYTF.

The chain carries TRBV12-3 or TRBV12-4 and TRBJ1-2; D uncertain. The CDR3 covers 12 residues. V lost 3 bases to trimming and J lost 7 bases, with 9 bases between them. The CDR3 sequence is CASSLELSGYTF. CDR3 in DNA: TGTGCCAGCAGTTTGGAACTTTCTGGCTACACCTTC.

V gene TRBV4-2 combines with J gene TRBJ2-7, with D unresolved. CDR1 and CDR2 (germline): LGHNA, YNFKEQ. V was shortened by 1 base and J by 4 bases, with 8 bases between the two germline ends. The CDR3 covers 13 residues. CDR3 in DNA: TGTGCCAGCAGCCAAGGGAAGATGTACGAGCAGTACTTC. Protein: CASSQGKMYEQYF.

The rearrangement uses TRBV4-3 and TRBJ2-1; the D is unclear. The CDR3 spans 17 residues. V lost 0 bases to trimming and J lost 4 bases, with 16 bases between them. The germline CDR1 and CDR2 sequences are LGHNA and YSLEER. The CDR3: CASSQDLGVARYNEQFF. CDR3 DNA: TGCGCCAGCAGCCAAGATCTCGGAGTAGCTCGGTACAATGAGCAGTTCTTC.

V and J are TRBV24-1 and TRBJ2-2, with 8 bases lining up with TRBD1. The germline V gene encodes CDR1 KGHDR and CDR2 SFDVKD. The ends lost 10 bases at V and 4 bases at J; junction bases unmatched: 16. This CDR3 region has 17 residues. The CDR3 reads CATQRSGGQGGTGELFF. As DNA, the CDR3 is TGTGCCACTCAAAGGTCAGGAGGACAGGGCGGCACCGGGGAGCTGTTTTTT.

This clonotype appeared a single time. The CDR3 here is CASIWGSYGYTF. Here the CDR3 DNA reads TGTGCCAGCATCTGGGGAAGCTATGGCTACACCTTC. The J gene is TRBJ1-2, the V gene TRBV27, with D hard to call. This CDR3 is built from 12 residues. Germline CDR1 reads MNHEY; CDR2 reads SMNVEV (reference sequence). The V gene lost 7 bases and the J gene lost 4 bases, with 10 bases spanning the gap.

This clonotype was picked up one time. The rearrangement uses TRBV29-1 and TRBJ1-1; TRBD1 is a possible D gene (6 bases). The germline V and J ends were trimmed by 6 bases and 3 bases, with 20 bases remaining between them. Germline CDR1 reads SQVTM; CDR2 reads ANQGSEA. CDR3 size: 15 residues. The CDR3: CSVGGGNGDYTEAFF. CDR3 nucleotide sequence: TGCAGCGTCGGAGGGGGAAACGGAGATTACACTGAAGCTTTCTTT.

V is TRBV7-2 and J is TRBJ2-4, with D perhaps TRBD1 (5 bases). The CDR3 is made up of 14 amino acids. Germline CDR1 is SGHTA and CDR2 is FQGNSA. Trimming stripped 6 bases from V and 5 bases from J, with 14 bases between. This CDR3 reads CASSSGFGENIQYF. Here the CDR3 DNA reads TGTGCCAGCAGTTCAGGGTTTGGCGAAAACATTCAGTACTTC.

The J gene is TRBJ1-2, the V gene TRBV4-3, with TRBD1 as a possible D gene (6 bases). Germline assignment: CDR1 LGHNA and CDR2 YSLEER. The CDR3 loop spans 17 amino acids. Trimming cost V 0 bases and J 8 bases, with 22 bases left between them. The DNA of the CDR3 is TGCGCCAGCAGCCAAGAGGTGGGAGGTACAGGGTTGTTCGGCTACACCTTC. This codes for CASSQEVGGTGLFGYTF.

The chain couples TRBV3-1 to TRBJ2-1, with unresolved D. Deletions cut 1 base from V and 5 bases from J, with 6 bases between. The CDR3 has 13 residues. Per the germline V gene, CDR1 is LGHDT and CDR2 is YNNKEL (reference sequence). Here the CDR3 reads CASSQAIHNEQFF. As DNA, the CDR3 is TGTGCCAGCAGCCAAGCGATTCACAATGAGCAGTTCTTC.

The rearrangement links TRBV5-4 to TRBJ2-2; D remains ambiguous. The CDR3 extends over 12 amino acids. V gave up 3 bases and J gave up 7 bases, with 7 bases separating them. CDR1 and CDR2 from the germline V gene are SGHNT and YYREEE (reference sequence). CDR3 bases: TGTGCCAGCAGCTATCACAGCGGGGAGCTGTTTTTT. The encoded protein is CASSYHSGELFF. Combining the CDR3 with reference TRBV5-4 and TRBJ2-2 gives the whole variable domain ETGVTQSPTHLIKTRGQQVTLRCSSQSGHNTVSWYQQALGQGPQFIFQYYREEENGRGNFPPRFSGLQFPNYSSELNVNALELDDSALYLCASSYHSGELFFGEGSRLTVL.

About this clonotype itself: One end of the junction fails to match germline, which may point to a read error. V is TRBV2 and J is TRBJ2-1; the D call may be TRBD1 or TRBD2 (5 bases each). Germline CDR1 is SNHLY and CDR2 is FYNNEI. The CDR3 has 9 amino acids. The CDR3 is CASSDRELF. The DNA for the CDR3 is TGTGCCAGCAGTGACAGGGAGCTCTTC.

V is TRBV3-1 and J is TRBJ1-2; D gene ambiguous. Germline V lookup: CDR1 LGHDT, CDR2 YNNKEL (reference sequence). CDR3 length equals 13 residues. Trimming cost V 0 bases and J 3 bases, with 5 bases left between them. The CDR3 DNA is TGTGCCAGCAGCCAAGAACGGTACTATGGCTACACCTTC. Translation: CASSQERYYGYTF.

The V call is TRBV2, the J call TRBJ2-5; D uncertain. The CDR3 runs 14 residues. The V end lost 6 bases, the J end lost 2 bases, and 13 bases lay between the germline ends. Germline assignment: CDR1 SNHLY and CDR2 FYNNEI. CDR3 DNA sequence: TGTGCCAGCAGCCGGCTCCGGGTGCAAGAGACCCAGTACTTC. This translates into CASSRLRVQETQYF.

V and J are TRBV7-9 and TRBJ2-3; the D gene is possibly TRBD1 (5 bases). CDR3 length: 13 amino acids. CDR1 SEHNR and CDR2 FQNEAQ come from the germline V gene (reference sequence). V lost 1 base and J lost 3, with 5 bases in between. The CDR3 region is CASSLGTTDTQYF. DNA of the CDR3: TGTGCCAGCAGCTTAGGGACAACAGATACGCAGTATTTT.

This rearrangement joins TRBV29-1 to TRBJ2-7; 10 positions match TRBD2. This CDR3 contains 16 residues. The germline CDR1 and CDR2 sequences are SQVTM and ANQGSEA. The J segment lost 5 bases and the V segment lost 4 bases, leaving 14 bases of the junction unmatched. In DNA form, the CDR3 reads TGCAGCGTTGGGGGAAGGAGCGGGAGGGTTGGCAACGAGCAGTACTTC. Amino acid sequence: CSVGGRSGRVGNEQYF.

This chain links TRBV13 with TRBJ1-2; D is possibly TRBD1 (5 bases). V shed 6 bases and J shed 8 bases, with 13 bases lying between them. The CDR3 sequence is 12 residues long. Germline V CDR1 and CDR2: PRHDT, FYEKMQ (reference sequence). CDR3 amino acids: CASRTLTEGYTF. For the CDR3, the DNA is TGTGCCAGCAGAACCCTGACAGAGGGCTACACCTTC.

This chain joins TRBV19 and TRBJ2-1, with D tentatively TRBD1 (6 bases). Looked up from germline, CDR1 is LNHDA and CDR2 is SQIVND (reference sequence). This CDR3 comprises 14 residues. Deletions cut 1 base from V and 4 bases from J, with 8 bases between. Here the CDR3 DNA reads TGTGCCAGTAGTATAGGGACAGAGTACAATGAGCAGTTCTTC. It codes for CASSIGTEYNEQFF.

The chain joins TRBV20-1 to TRBJ2-7; the D gene is possibly TRBD1 (6 bases). CDR3 size: 13 residues. V dropped 5 bases and J dropped 5 bases, with 16 bases sitting between them. Germline loops: CDR1 DFQATT, CDR2 SNEGSKA (reference sequence). As DNA, the CDR3 is TGCAGTGCTCGGCCCTCAGGGGTCCACGAGCAGTACTTC. This translates into CSARPSGVHEQYF.

This clonotype appeared once. The chain joins TRBV27 to TRBJ2-3, with a possible D match to TRBD2 (5 bases). The germline V gene has CDR1 MNHEY and CDR2 SMNVEV (reference sequence). The length of the CDR3 is 15 residues. Between the trimmed V and J ends, which lost 2 bases and 3 bases, there was a span of 12 bases. CDR3 DNA sequence: TGTGCCAGCAGTTTAGACAACTCGGGGACAGATACGCAGTATTTT. This gives the protein CASSLDNSGTDTQYF.

The chain links TRBV6-6 to TRBJ2-1; 11 nucleotides line up with TRBD1. CDR1 and CDR2 from the germline V gene are MNHNY and SVGAGI (reference sequence). The junction had 3 bases not matched to a gene; V was cut back by 0 bases and J by 5 bases. This CDR3 has 16 residues. In DNA, the CDR3 is TGTGCCAGCAGTTACTCGTGGGGACAGGGGGACAATGAGCAGTTCTTC. It codes for CASSYSWGQGDNEQFF.

The V call is TRBV9, the J call TRBJ2-1; D unresolved. This CDR3 region has 12 residues. V was pared by 2 bases and J by 8 bases, with 8 bases between. Germline loops: CDR1 SGDLS, CDR2 YYNGEE. The CDR3 is CASSVYMDEQFF. CDR3 DNA sequence: TGTGCCAGCAGCGTCTACATGGATGAGCAGTTCTTC.

V gene TRBV29-1 combines with J gene TRBJ2-7; 10 bases align to TRBD1. The junction had 4 bases not matched to a gene; V was cut back by 1 base and J by 10 bases. Looked up from germline, CDR1 is SQVTM and CDR2 is ANQGSEA. The length of the CDR3 is 12 residues. The CDR3 DNA reads TGCAGCGTTGAAGCAGGGACAGGGGAACAGTACTTC. It codes for CSVEAGTGEQYF.

The V gene is TRBV27, the J gene TRBJ1-3; the D is unclear. Germline lookup yields CDR1 MNHEY and CDR2 SMNVEV (reference sequence). The CDR3 is 12 amino acids. V dropped 8 bases and J dropped 4 bases, with 9 bases sitting between them. CDR3 in DNA: TGTGCCAGCGGTGAGGCAGGAAACACCATATATTTT. Amino acid sequence: CASGEAGNTIYF.

This chain joins TRBV7-9 and TRBJ2-3, with D possibly TRBD2 on 6 matching bases. The CDR3 runs 13 residues. CDR1 is SEHNR, CDR2 FQNEAQ, per germline (reference sequence). The V gene lost 10 bases and the J gene lost 7 bases, with 18 bases spanning the gap. The chain's CDR3 is CATEPDSGYTQYF. CDR3 DNA: TGTGCCACCGAGCCAGATAGCGGATATACGCAGTATTTT.

This clonotype was detected once. Here the CDR3 DNA reads TGTGCCAGCAGCTCTGGGACAGGGGGGGAGACCCAGTACTTC. Translated, it gives CASSSGTGGETQYF. The rearrangement joins TRBV7-3 to TRBJ2-5; 11 positions match TRBD1. The germline CDR1 and CDR2 sequences are SGHTA and FQGTGA. The CDR3 is 14 residues long. V lost 4 bases, J lost 5 bases, and 3 bases stayed unmatched.

The rearrangement uses TRBV5-4 and TRBJ1-4; D unresolved. The CDR3 is 14 amino acids. CDR1 SGHNT and CDR2 YYREEE come from the germline V gene (reference sequence). Trimming took off 4 bases at V and 8 bases at J, with 15 bases between the two ends. CDR3 bases: TGTGCCAGCAGCCCTTACGGACCGGGGGAAAAACTGTTTTTT. Encoded protein: CASSPYGPGEKLFF.